These T cell receptor beta chains were read from a single sample in a study of CD4+ T cells in melanoma. Here immunoSEQ multiplex PCR was the method, and the copy in TCRdb shows in-frame clones only, minus some. The table has more than 110,000 clones, around nine tenths seen once. Receptor source: a human donor with melanoma. CDR3s include the opening cysteine and the closing phenylalanine or tryptophan. D genes are given only for firm matches. Only some rows state a clone size, as once, few, many or a class for expanded clones.

j_call v_call d_call clone_size cdr3_aa cdr3_nt
TRBJ2-5 TRBV5-1 . once CASSLDPGSQETQYF TGCGCCAGCAGCTTGGACCCGGGGAGCCAAGAGACCCAGTACTTC
TRBJ2-7 TRBV5-1 . few CASSLGQNYEQYF TGCGCCAGCAGCTTGGGTCAGAACTACGAGCAGTACTTC
TRBJ2-7 TRBV14 . . CASSQGYEQYF TGTGCCAGCAGCCAAGGCTACGAGCAGTACTTC
TRBJ2-1 TRBV6-1 . . CASSEVRGSYNEQFF TGTGCCAGCAGTGAAGTACGGGGCTCCTACAATGAGCAGTTCTTC
TRBJ2-3 TRBV6-5 TRBD2 once CASSTGLVYGTQYF TGTGCCAGCAGTACGGGACTAGTTTACGGTACGCAGTATTTT
TRBJ1-6 TRBV9 TRBD1 few CASSVSGTGDSPLHF TGTGCCAGCAGCGTATCCGGGACAGGGGATTCACCCCTCCACTTT
TRBJ1-1 TRBV6-5 . . CASRQVPYTEAFF TGTGCCAGCAGACAGGTTCCCTACACTGAAGCTTTCTTT
TRBJ2-7 TRBV6-1 . . CASSEFRGENYEQYF TGTGCCAGCAGTGAATTCAGGGGCGAGAACTACGAGCAGTACTTC
TRBJ2-3 TRBV29-1 TRBD2 . CSVQGLAGTDTQYF TGCAGCGTACAGGGACTAGCGGGGACAGATACGCAGTATTTT
TRBJ1-2 TRBV5-4 . few CASSFGTGNGYTF TGTGCCAGCAGCTTCGGAACGGGGAATGGCTACACCTTC